Described below is a single T cell receptor (beta chain) sequence and its context. These data are taken from a study of identical twins. TCRdb itself ran the 5' RACE reads through MiXCR, one entry per CDR3 protein. This table has approximately 410,000 distinct CDR3 sequences, less than 20% appearing once. This TCR was recovered from a man aged 45-60 years in good health. Sequenced input: naive T cells sorted from blood.

The CDR3 DNA follows: TGCAGTGCTTCCCGGGACAGCAATGAGCAGTTCTTC. Translating it yields CSASRDSNEQFF. V and J are TRBV20-1 and TRBJ2-1; 7 bases agree with TRBD1. The CDR3 is 12 amino acids. In germline, CDR1 is DFQATT, CDR2 SNEGSKA (reference sequence). With V trimmed by 5 bases and J by 6 bases, 4 bases remained unmatched.